This T cell receptor (beta chain) emerged from a study of blood T cells in healthy people across ages (dated by TCRdb to the mid-2010s). Broadly, across the study: In model experiments, template switching captured roughly one uniquely barcoded TCR beta cDNA molecule for every two T cells. To track age-related changes in TCR beta repertoire diversity, the study relied on deep sequencing normalized with unique cDNA molecular identifiers. Using the same blood draw, the study looked at two additional independent replicas of 1 million unique cDNA reads for two donors, one aged 18 to 30 and the other aged 80 or older. To avoid experimental bias, donors of different ages were randomly spread across the sequencing lanes. Donors were grouped into four age groups: young (average approximately 16 years), middle-aged (approximately 41), aged (around 62) and long-lived (approximately 82).

The method behind the library was 5' RACE. The second PCR ran for roughly 7 to 11 cycles and used a J-beta primer mix along with a sample-barcoded 5' primer. Each TCR beta cDNA molecule received a unique molecular identifier from a template-switch 5' adaptor carrying 12 random nucleotides. Each sample yielded at least 2.5 million CDR3-containing paired-end reads. The Mint cDNA synthesis kit, primed by a TRBC-specific oligonucleotide, was used to synthesize first-strand cDNA from all RNA. Following uracil-DNA glycosylase treatment, a first 18-cycle PCR with universal primers M1SS and BC2_uni_R was performed on all cDNA. In the authors' own workflow: Normalization of each sample was performed by random selection of 1 million high-quality reads, each carrying a distinct molecular identifier. Reads sharing molecular identifiers were discarded rather than binned into consensus sequences. MiTCR, run with a Q25 quality threshold and the strictest error-elimination algorithm, handled CDR3 identification, clonotype clustering and error correction. A nonparametric unseen species model with Euler transformation was used to estimate lower-bound total TCR beta diversity. Using fastp trimming at Q25 and MiXCR clonotype assembly, TCRdb reanalyzed the public sequencing data and kept in-frame beta chains. Rows matching on CDR3 protein sequence are summarized as one entry with the most common DNA and genes. The V and J calls were not made by the authors but by TCRdb's processing. For this sample there are 1.5 million to 2 million distinct CDR3 sequences; about 39% appear just once. About 23% of the sample rests with the top ten.

Based on the germline V gene, the CDR1 and CDR2 sequences are SNHLY and FYNNEI. Deletion took 10 bases off V and 1 base off J, with a span of 15 bases between the germline ends. The CDR3 goes from the cysteine to the phenylalanine over 14 residues. Of the read, only the CDR3 DNA is kept; its 42 bases are in frame from base 1. The donors were around 39 Caucasian individuals from Russia, aged 6 to 90 years, who were systemically healthy. Around 10 milliliters of peripheral blood were drawn from each donor into EDTA-treated Vacutainer tubes. PBMCs were isolated by Ficoll-Paque density-gradient centrifugation, with at least 6 million obtained per sample. Trizol reagent was used to extract total RNA from PBMCs, with at least 5.5 micrograms per sample. The percentages of naive CD45RAhigh/CD27high T cells were determined by flow cytometry on a PBMC aliquot from every donor. Concerning this clonotype itself: Its antigen is currently not known. Qualities for individual bases were not recorded, and no much larger clone is one base off.

Results the study describes overall, beyond this receptor: As age increased, observed TCR beta diversity per million T cells dropped in a roughly linear way, and a significant reduction was already evident by age roughly 40. Estimates of total diversity from one million sequenced T cells were regarded as lower bounds and underestimates. Since profiling was done on bulk unsorted PBMCs, naive and antigen-experienced compartments could not be conclusively compared. Compared with the aged group, more naive CD4+ T cells, fewer expanded clones and increased TCR diversity were shown by the long-lived group, suggesting age selection. Observed TCR beta diversity correlated strongly with the percentage of naive T cells measured by flow cytometry. The CMV infection status of donors was not known, potentially confounding age-related changes in expanded clonotypes.

The rearranged chain carries TRBV2 and TRBJ2-3, with TRBD1 as a weak D call on 6 bases. Sequencing input: blood. This clonotype originated in a human donor in good health. This receptor has the CDR3 CAISLRGRTDTQYF. The DNA is as follows: TGTGCCATTTCCCTCAGGGGCCGCACAGATACGCAGTATTTT.